These T cell receptor beta chains were read from a single sample in a study of T cell responses to AZD1222 COVID-19 vaccine. Clones were read by immunoSEQ multiplex PCR, and TCRdb kept only the in-frame ones, dropping some. The sample lists 84,000 or so clones, 89% occurring once. The sequenced sample was peripheral blood, obtained on day 0 of AZD1222 vaccination. The origin of the receptors is an adult in good health. Both conserved end residues are part of each CDR3. A row's size may be missing; if present it is once, few, many or a size class.

TRBV19	NA	TRBJ1-2	CASNRDRVGGYTF
TRBV18	NA	TRBJ2-1	CASSATSGGPSSYNEQFF
TRBV7-2	NA	TRBJ2-3	CASSLVFQGSWSTDTQYF
TRBV7-9	NA	TRBJ2-3	CASSFPSDTQYF
TRBV7-2	NA	TRBJ1-5	CASSPETGPNQPQHF
TRBV15	NA	TRBJ2-7	CATSERTGPYEQYF
TRBV7-9	NA	TRBJ1-1	CASSSIVVATEAFF
TRBV6-5	NA	TRBJ1-6	CASSYGLGSVGSPLHF
TRBV28	few	TRBJ1-5	CASSFGGQPQHF
TRBV5-1	NA	TRBJ1-2	CASSWDQGGYTF
TRBV5-1	once	TRBJ2-1	CASSTGQGNNEQFF
TRBV18	NA	TRBJ2-5	CASSPPARPQETQYF
TRBV27	NA	TRBJ2-2	CASRPQGRRTGELFF
TRBV27	NA	TRBJ2-7	CASSSAPGQGGRAQYF
TRBV3-1/TRBV3-2	NA	TRBJ1-1	CASSQRGGYTEAFF
TRBV2	NA	TRBJ2-7	CASSTSGVEQYF
TRBV2	NA	TRBJ2-2	CASSLYRAGTGELFF
TRBV19	NA	TRBJ2-7	CASSISTGKSYEQYF
TRBV6-5	NA	TRBJ1-6	CASRSRGSYNSPLHF
TRBV6-1	once	TRBJ2-7	CASSERSDSTHEQYF
TRBV18	NA	TRBJ2-5	CASSPSGSQETQYF
TRBV6-1	NA	TRBJ2-7	CASSEGALYEQYF
TRBV3-1/TRBV3-2	NA	TRBJ2-1	CASSHLFSGTNNEQFF
TRBV7-2	NA	TRBJ2-2	CASSSVARNTGELFF
TRBV7-9	NA	TRBJ2-1	CASSPSGLVYNEQFF
TRBV7-9	NA	TRBJ1-1	CASSPLRGEENTEAFF
TRBV3-1/TRBV3-2	NA	TRBJ2-1	CASSQGLAGDEQFF
TRBV28	NA	TRBJ1-2	CASSLVDRRGGYTF
TRBV24-1	NA	TRBJ2-1	CATSGQGEGQFF
TRBV5-5	NA	TRBJ1-3	CASSSGQIGNTIYF
TRBV5-1	NA	TRBJ2-1	CASSLDPGVKNEQFF
TRBV3-1/TRBV3-2	NA	TRBJ2-6	CASSQMRHLSGANVLTF
TRBV6-5	NA	TRBJ1-2	CASRADLGGVYGYTF
TRBV12-3/TRBV12-4	NA	TRBJ2-7	CASSPDRVNEQYF
TRBV5-4	once	TRBJ2-5	CASSAQGGTFQETQYF
TRBV5-1	NA	TRBJ2-7	CASTRTSGAYEQYF
TRBV7-2	NA	TRBJ2-5	CASSLAYAGGGETQYF
TRBV19	NA	TRBJ2-5	CASSIEGPGETQYF
TRBV7-8	NA	TRBJ2-1	CASSSGGGSGSRPYNEQFF
TRBV7-2	NA	TRBJ2-3	CASSLAFGGGADTQYF
TRBV7-9	once	TRBJ2-7	CASSFDQGLYEQYF
TRBV7-2	NA	TRBJ1-1	CASSLNSGTEAFF
TRBV5-1	NA	TRBJ2-7	CASSPTTSGEQYF
TRBV19	NA	TRBJ2-7	CASSSFSGTGPTYEQYF
TRBV19	NA	TRBJ2-3	CASSRQHSSTDTQYF
TRBV19	NA	TRBJ1-2	CASSLQGAGGYTF
TRBV12-3/TRBV12-4	NA	TRBJ1-6	CASRGVGNSPLHF
TRBV4-1	NA	TRBJ2-2	CASSQAGGNTGELFF
TRBV19	NA	TRBJ2-7	CASTVGRGYEQYF
TRBV7-2	NA	TRBJ2-7	CASSFGQGQYEQYF
TRBV5-1	NA	TRBJ2-3	CASSPDTDTQYF
TRBV6-5	NA	TRBJ2-3	CASSYSMVSTDTQYF
TRBV15	once	TRBJ2-3	CATSRGGLSTDTQYF
TRBV24-1	NA	TRBJ1-4	CATSDGRGTNEKLFF
TRBV19	NA	TRBJ1-1	CASSPLTTPEAFF